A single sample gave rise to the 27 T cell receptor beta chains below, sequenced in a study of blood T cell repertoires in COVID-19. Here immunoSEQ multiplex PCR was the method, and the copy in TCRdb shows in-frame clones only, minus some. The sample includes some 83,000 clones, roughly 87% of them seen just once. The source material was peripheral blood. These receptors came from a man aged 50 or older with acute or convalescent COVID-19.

The CDR3 bases are TGTGCCAGCAGCTTGGACAGGGGGCGGGTAGCTTTCTTT. The encoded protein is CASSLDRGRVAFF. The V gene is TRBV7-2, the J gene TRBJ1-1; 11 bases line up with TRBD1. With V trimmed by 3 bases and J by 10 bases, 4 bases remained unmatched. In germline, CDR1 is SGHTA, CDR2 FQGNSA. The CDR3 runs 13 residues.

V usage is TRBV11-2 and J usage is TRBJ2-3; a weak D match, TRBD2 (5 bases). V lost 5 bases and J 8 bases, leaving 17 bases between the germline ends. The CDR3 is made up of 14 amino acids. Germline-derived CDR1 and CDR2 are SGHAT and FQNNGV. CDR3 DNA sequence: TGTGCCAGCAGCCCGAGGACTCGCCAAGGTACGCAGTATTTT. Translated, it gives CASSPRTRQGTQYF.

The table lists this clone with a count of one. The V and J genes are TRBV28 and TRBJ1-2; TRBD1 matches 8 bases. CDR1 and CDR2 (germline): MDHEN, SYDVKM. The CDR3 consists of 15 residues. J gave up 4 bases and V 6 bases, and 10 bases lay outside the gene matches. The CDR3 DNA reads TGTGCCAGCAGGACTACAGGACAGGGACCCTATGGCTACACCTTC. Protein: CASRTTGQGPYGYTF.

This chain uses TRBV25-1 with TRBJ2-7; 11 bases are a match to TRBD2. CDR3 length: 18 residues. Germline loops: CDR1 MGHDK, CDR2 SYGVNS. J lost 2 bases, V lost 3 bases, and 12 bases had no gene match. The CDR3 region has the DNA TGTGCCAGCAGTGACCAACTAGCGGGAGCCGGGGGGACCTACGAGCAGTACTTC. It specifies CASSDQLAGAGGTYEQYF.

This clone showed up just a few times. CDR3 nucleotides: TGTGCCAGCAGCCCAGGACAGGACCCCTATGGCTACACCTTC. It encodes CASSPGQDPYGYTF. This chain uses TRBV5-5 with TRBJ1-2; 7 bases fit TRBD1. The V gene end was trimmed by 4 bases and the J gene end by 4 bases; junction bases not matched to a gene: 7. Germline V gives CDR1 SGHKS, CDR2 YYEKEE (reference sequence). The CDR3 is 14 residues long.

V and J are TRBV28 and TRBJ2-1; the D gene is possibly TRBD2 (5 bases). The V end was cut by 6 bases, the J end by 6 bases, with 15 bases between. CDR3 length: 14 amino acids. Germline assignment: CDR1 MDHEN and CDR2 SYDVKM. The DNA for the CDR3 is TGTGCCAGCAGACCGGACTTGAATTTCAATGAGCAGTTCTTC. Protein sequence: CASRPDLNFNEQFF.

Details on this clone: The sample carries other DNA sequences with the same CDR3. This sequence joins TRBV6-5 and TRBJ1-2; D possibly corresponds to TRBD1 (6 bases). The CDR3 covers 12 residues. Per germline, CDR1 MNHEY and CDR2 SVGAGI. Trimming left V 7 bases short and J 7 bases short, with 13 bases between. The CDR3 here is CASTGGLGGYTF. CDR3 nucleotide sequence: TGTGCCAGCACGGGGGGGCTGGGTGGCTACACCTTC.

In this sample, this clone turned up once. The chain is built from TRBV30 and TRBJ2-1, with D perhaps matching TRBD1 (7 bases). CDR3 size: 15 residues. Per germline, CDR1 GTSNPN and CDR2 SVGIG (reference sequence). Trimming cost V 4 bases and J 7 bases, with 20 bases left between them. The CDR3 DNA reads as TGTGCCTGGACCGAGGGGGCAGGGGGGTGGAATGAGCAGTTCTTC. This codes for CAWTEGAGGWNEQFF.

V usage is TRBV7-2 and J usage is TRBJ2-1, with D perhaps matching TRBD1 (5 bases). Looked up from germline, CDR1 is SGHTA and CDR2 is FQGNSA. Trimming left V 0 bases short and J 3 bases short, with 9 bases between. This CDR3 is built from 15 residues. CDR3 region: CASSLAGHHYNEQFF. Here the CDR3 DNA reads TGTGCCAGCAGCTTAGCCGGACACCACTACAATGAGCAGTTCTTC.

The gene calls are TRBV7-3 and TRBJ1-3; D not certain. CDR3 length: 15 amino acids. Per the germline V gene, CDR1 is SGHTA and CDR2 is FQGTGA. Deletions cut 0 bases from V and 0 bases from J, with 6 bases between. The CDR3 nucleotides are TGTGCCAGCAGCTTAACAGCTTACTCTGGAAACACCATATATTTT. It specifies CASSLTAYSGNTIYF.

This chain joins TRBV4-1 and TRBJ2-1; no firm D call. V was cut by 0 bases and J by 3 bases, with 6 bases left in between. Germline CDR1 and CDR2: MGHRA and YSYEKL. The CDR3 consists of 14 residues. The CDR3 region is CASSQDQNYNEQFF. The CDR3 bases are TGCGCCAGCAGCCAAGATCAGAACTACAATGAGCAGTTCTTC.

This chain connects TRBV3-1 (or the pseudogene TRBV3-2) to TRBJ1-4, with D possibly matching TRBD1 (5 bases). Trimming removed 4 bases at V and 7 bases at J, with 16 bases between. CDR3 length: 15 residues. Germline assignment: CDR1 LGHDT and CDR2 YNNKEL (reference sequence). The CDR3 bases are TGTGCCAGCAGCCGGGTGGCAGGGCAAGTTGAAAAACTGTTTTTT. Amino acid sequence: CASSRVAGQVEKLFF.

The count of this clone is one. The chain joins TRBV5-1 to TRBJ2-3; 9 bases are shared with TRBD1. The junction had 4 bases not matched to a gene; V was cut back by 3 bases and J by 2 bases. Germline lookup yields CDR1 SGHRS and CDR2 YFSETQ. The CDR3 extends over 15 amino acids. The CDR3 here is CASSSGTGSTDTQYF. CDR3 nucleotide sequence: TGCGCCAGCAGCTCCGGGACAGGGTCCACAGATACGCAGTATTTT.

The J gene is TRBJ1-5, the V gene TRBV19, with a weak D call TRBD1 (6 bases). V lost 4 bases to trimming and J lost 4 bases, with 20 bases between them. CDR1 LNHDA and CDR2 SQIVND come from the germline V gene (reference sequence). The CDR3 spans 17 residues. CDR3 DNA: TGTGCCAGTAGTACCGCCCCTTGGACAGCTGAAAATCAGCCCCAGCATTTT. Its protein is CASSTAPWTAENQPQHF. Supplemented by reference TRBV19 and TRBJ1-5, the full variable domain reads DGGITQSPKYLFRKEGQNVTLSCEQNLNHDAMYWYRQDPGQGLRLIYYSQIVNDFQKGDIAEGYSVSREKKESFPLTVTSAQKNPTAFYLCASSTAPWTAENQPQHFGDGTRLSIL.

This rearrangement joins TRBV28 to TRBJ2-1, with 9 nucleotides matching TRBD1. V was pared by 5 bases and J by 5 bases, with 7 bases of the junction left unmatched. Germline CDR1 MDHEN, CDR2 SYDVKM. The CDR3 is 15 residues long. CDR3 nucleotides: TGTGCCAGCAGTCGGGCCCGGGACAGGGACAATGAGCAGTTCTTC. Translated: CASSRARDRDNEQFF.

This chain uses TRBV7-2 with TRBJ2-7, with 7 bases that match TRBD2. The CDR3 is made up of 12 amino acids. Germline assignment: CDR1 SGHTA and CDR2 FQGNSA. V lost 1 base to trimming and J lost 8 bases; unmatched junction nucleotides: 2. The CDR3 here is CASSLGGGKQYF. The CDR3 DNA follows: TGTGCCAGCAGCTTAGGGGGGGGAAAGCAGTACTTC.

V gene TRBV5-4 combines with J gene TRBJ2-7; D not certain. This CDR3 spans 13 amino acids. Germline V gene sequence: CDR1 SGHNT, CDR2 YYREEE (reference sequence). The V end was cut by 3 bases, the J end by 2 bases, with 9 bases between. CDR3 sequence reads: CASSSMATYEQYF. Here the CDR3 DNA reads TGTGCCAGCAGCTCGATGGCAACCTACGAGCAGTACTTC.

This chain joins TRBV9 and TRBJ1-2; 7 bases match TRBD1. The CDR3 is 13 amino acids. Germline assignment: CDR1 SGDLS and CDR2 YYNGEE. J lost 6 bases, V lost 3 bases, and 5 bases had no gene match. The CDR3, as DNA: TGTGCCAGCAGCGGACAGGGACGGCATGGCTACACCTTC. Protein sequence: CASSGQGRHGYTF.

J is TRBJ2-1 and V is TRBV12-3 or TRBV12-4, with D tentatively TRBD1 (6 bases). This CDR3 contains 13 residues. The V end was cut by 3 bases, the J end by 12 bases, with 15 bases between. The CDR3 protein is CASSFDPRGWQFF. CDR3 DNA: TGTGCCAGCAGTTTTGACCCGAGGGGGTGGCAGTTCTTC.

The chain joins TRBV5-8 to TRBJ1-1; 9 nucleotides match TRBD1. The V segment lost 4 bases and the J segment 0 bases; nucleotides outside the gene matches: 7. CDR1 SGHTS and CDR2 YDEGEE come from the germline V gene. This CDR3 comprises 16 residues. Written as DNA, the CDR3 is TGTGCCAGCAGCACTGGGACAGGGCGAATGAACACTGAAGCTTTCTTT. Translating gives CASSTGTGRMNTEAFF.

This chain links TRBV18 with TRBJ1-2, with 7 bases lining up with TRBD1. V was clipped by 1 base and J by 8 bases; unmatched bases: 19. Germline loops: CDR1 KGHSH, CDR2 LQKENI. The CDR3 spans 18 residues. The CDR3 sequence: CASSPQRQGNRGIRGYTF. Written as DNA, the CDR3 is TGTGCCAGCTCACCACAAAGACAGGGTAATCGGGGTATCCGCGGCTACACCTTC.

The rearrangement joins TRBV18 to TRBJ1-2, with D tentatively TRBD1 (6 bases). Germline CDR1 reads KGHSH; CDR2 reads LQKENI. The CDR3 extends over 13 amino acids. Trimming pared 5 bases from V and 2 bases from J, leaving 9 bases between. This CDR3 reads CASSGGQNYGYTF. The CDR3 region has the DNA TGTGCCAGCTCAGGAGGACAGAACTATGGCTACACCTTC.

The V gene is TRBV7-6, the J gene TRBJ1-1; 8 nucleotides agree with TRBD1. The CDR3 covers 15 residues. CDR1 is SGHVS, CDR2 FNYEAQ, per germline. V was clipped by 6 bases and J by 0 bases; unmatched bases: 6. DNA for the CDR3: TGTGCCAGCAGTTATACGACAGGGGTGAACACTGAAGCTTTCTTT. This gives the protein CASSYTTGVNTEAFF.

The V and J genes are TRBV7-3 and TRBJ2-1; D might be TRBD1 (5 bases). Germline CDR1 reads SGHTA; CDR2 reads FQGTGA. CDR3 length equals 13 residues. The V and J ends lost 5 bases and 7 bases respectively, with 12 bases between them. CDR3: CASSIRKGNEQFF. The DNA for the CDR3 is TGTGCCAGCAGCATTAGGAAGGGGAATGAGCAGTTCTTC.

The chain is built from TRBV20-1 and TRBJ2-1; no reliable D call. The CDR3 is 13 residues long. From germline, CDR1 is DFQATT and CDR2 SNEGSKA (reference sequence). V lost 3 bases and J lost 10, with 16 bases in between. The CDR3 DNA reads TGCAGTGCTAGTGGACGGCGGTTTTACGAGCAGTTCTTC. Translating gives CSASGRRFYEQFF.

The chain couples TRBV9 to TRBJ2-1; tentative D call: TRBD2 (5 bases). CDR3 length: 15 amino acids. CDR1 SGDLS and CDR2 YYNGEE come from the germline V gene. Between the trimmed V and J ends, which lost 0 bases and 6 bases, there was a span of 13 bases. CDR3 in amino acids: CASSVEPGVGNEQFF. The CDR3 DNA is TGTGCCAGCAGCGTAGAGCCCGGGGTCGGCAATGAGCAGTTCTTC.

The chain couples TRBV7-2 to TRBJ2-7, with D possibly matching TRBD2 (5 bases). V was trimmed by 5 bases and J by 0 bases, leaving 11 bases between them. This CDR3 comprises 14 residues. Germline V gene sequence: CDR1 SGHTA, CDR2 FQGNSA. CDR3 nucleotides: TGTGCCAGCAGCCCGGGGTGGGGCTCCTACGAGCAGTACTTC. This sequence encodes CASSPGWGSYEQYF.